The 29 T cell receptor beta chains below were found in one sample sequenced in a study of blood T cell repertoires in COVID-19. Here immunoSEQ multiplex PCR was the method, and the copy in TCRdb shows in-frame clones only, minus some. This repertoire shows about 230,000 clones, under 90% found once; its top ten account for around 10%. Source material: peripheral blood. All receptors come from a middle-aged man with COVID-19, enrolled during active disease.

Of note for this clone: Sequence at one end of the junction differs from germline and may be a read error. The chain is built from TRBV18 and TRBJ1-4; no clear D gene. CDR3 length equals 13 residues. CDR1 and CDR2 from the germline V gene are KGHSH and LQKENI. The CDR3 DNA is TGTGCCAGCTCAGTTCGAACTGATGAAAAACTGTTTTTT. This codes for CASSVRTDEKLFF.

On this clone itself: The sample contains more than one DNA sequence encoding this CDR3. The V and J genes are TRBV2 and TRBJ2-1; tentatively, D is TRBD1 (5 bases). From germline, CDR1 is SNHLY and CDR2 FYNNEI. The CDR3 runs to 13 residues. V was clipped by 4 bases and J by 5 bases, with 9 bases between them. The CDR3 here is CASSGSRDNEQFF. The CDR3 DNA sequence: TGTGCCAGCAGTGGGTCCAGGGACAATGAGCAGTTCTTC.

V and J are TRBV19 and TRBJ2-7; 8 bases match TRBD2. V shed 1 base, J shed 4 bases, and the junction held 12 bases outside the gene matches. Germline lookup yields CDR1 LNHDA and CDR2 SQIVND (reference sequence). This CDR3 has 17 residues. The CDR3 DNA sequence: TGTGCCAGTAGTATAGGGGCCTTTTCAGCGGGGGCATACGAGCAGTACTTC. Its translation is CASSIGAFSAGAYEQYF.

This chain uses TRBV5-1 with TRBJ2-7; 10 bases are a match to TRBD1. Trimming cost V 4 bases and J 5 bases; bases outside gene matches: 6. The CDR3 contains 14 residues. Germline V lookup: CDR1 SGHRS, CDR2 YFSETQ. The CDR3 here is CASSRQGAMDEQYF. For the CDR3, the DNA is TGCGCCAGCAGCAGACAGGGGGCGATGGACGAGCAGTACTTC.

The chain uses TRBV5-6 and TRBJ2-3; TRBD2 agrees at 8 bases. Germline CDR1 and CDR2: SGHDT and YYEEEE. The CDR3 length is 14 residues. V dropped 2 bases and J dropped 1; count of bases not matched to a gene: 0. The DNA of the CDR3 is TGTGCCAGCAGCTTTAGCGGGGGCACAGATACGCAGTATTTT. This gives the protein CASSFSGGTDTQYF.

This clone was counted a single time. The CDR3 DNA is TGCAGCGTTTCGAAGCAGGGCCGGGAGACCCAGTACTTC. Translated, it gives CSVSKQGRETQYF. The chain has TRBV29-1 and TRBJ2-5; TRBD1 is a possible D gene (5 bases). The CDR3 length is 13 residues. In germline, CDR1 is SQVTM, CDR2 ANQGSEA. Trimming cost V 5 bases and J 5 bases, with 15 bases left between them.

The chain is built from TRBV7-9 and TRBJ2-5; 14 bases line up with TRBD2. V shed 5 bases, J shed 3 bases, and the junction held 2 bases outside the gene matches. CDR3 size: 15 residues. The germline gives CDR1 SEHNR, CDR2 FQNEAQ (reference sequence). The DNA for the CDR3 is TGTGCCAGCAGCCCGGGACTAGCGGGAGAAGAGACCCAGTACTTC. This sequence encodes CASSPGLAGEETQYF. The full variable domain, with the rest looked up from reference TRBV7-9 and TRBJ2-5, is DTGVSQNPRHKITKRGQNVTFRCDPISEHNRLYWYRQTLGQGPEFLTYFQNEAQLEKSRLLSDRFSAERPKGSFSTLEIQRTEQGDSAMYLCASSPGLAGEETQYFGPGTRLLVL.

The chain joins TRBV5-4 to TRBJ1-6, with TRBD1 matching 7 bases. Looked up from germline, CDR1 is SGHNT and CDR2 is YYREEE (reference sequence). The V and J ends lost 2 bases and 7 bases, in that order; junction bases with no gene match: 6. This CDR3 contains 15 residues. CDR3 residues: CASSLQDRLNSPLHF. The DNA for the CDR3 is TGTGCCAGCAGCTTACAGGACAGGTTGAATTCACCCCTCCACTTT.

V gene TRBV11-3 combines with J gene TRBJ2-1; 7 nucleotides agree with TRBD1. This CDR3 spans 14 amino acids. With 6 bases clipped from V and 3 bases from J, the junction kept 5 bases outside the gene matches. Looked up from germline, CDR1 is SGHNT and CDR2 is YENEEA. The CDR3 DNA sequence: TGTGCCAGCAGTCTGACAGGGCTCTACAATGAGCAGTTCTTC. It codes for CASSLTGLYNEQFF. Based on the CDR3 plus reference TRBV11-3 and TRBJ2-1, the full variable domain is EAGVVQSPRYKIIEKKQPVAFWCNPISGHNTLYWYLQNLGQGPELLIRYENEEAVDDSQLPKDRFSAERLKGVDSTLKIQPAELGDSAVYLCASSLTGLYNEQFFGPGTRLTVL.

V is TRBV25-1 and J is TRBJ2-2; TRBD2 matches 15 bases. This CDR3 is 16 amino acids long. The V segment lost 3 bases and the J segment 5 bases; nucleotides outside the gene matches: 1. CDR1 is MGHDK, CDR2 SYGVNS, per germline. In DNA, the CDR3 is TGTGCCAGCAGTGAGGGACTAGCGGGAGGAACCGGGGAGCTGTTTTTT. It encodes CASSEGLAGGTGELFF.

This clone was seen more than once but under ten times. This chain links TRBV18 with TRBJ1-1; 8 bases line up with TRBD1. CDR3 length: 17 residues. The J segment lost 0 bases and the V segment lost 3 bases, leaving 9 bases of the junction unmatched. Germline CDR1 reads KGHSH; CDR2 reads LQKENI. CDR3 region: CASSPARTGSMNTEAFF. The CDR3, as DNA: TGTGCCAGCTCACCCGCACGGACAGGGTCGATGAACACTGAAGCTTTCTTT.

The chain joins TRBV4-3 to TRBJ2-1, with a tentative D call TRBD1 (6 bases). This CDR3 has 16 residues. Germline CDR1 reads LGHNA; CDR2 reads YSLEER. V lost 3 bases, J lost 10 bases, and 22 bases lay in between. The CDR3 region is CASSHYPDRSLEEQFF. The CDR3 DNA follows: TGCGCCAGCAGCCACTATCCTGACAGGAGTCTTGAAGAGCAGTTCTTC.

The chain employs TRBV11-2 and TRBJ2-1; tentatively, D is TRBD2 (5 bases). Per the germline V gene, CDR1 is SGHAT and CDR2 is FQNNGV. V gave up 2 bases and J gave up 6 bases, with 11 bases separating them. The CDR3 has 14 residues. The CDR3 DNA is TGTGCCAGCAGCTTAAACCCGGGGTTCAATGAGCAGTTCTTC. Encoded protein: CASSLNPGFNEQFF.

V usage is TRBV30 and J usage is TRBJ2-2; TRBD1 is a possible D gene (5 bases). Germline-derived CDR1 and CDR2 are GTSNPN and SVGIG (reference sequence). CDR3 length: 12 amino acids. The germline V and J ends were trimmed by 2 bases and 7 bases, with 8 bases remaining between them. The CDR3 reads CAWSRQHGELFF. In nucleotides, the CDR3 is TGTGCCTGGAGTCGACAGCACGGGGAGCTGTTTTTT.

The rearrangement joins TRBV12-3 or TRBV12-4 to TRBJ2-5; D is unclear. The V and J ends lost 2 bases and 5 bases respectively, with 3 bases between them. This CDR3 spans 11 amino acids. The CDR3 reads CASSLLETQYF. The DNA of the CDR3 is TGTGCCAGCAGTTTACTGGAGACCCAGTACTTC.

The chain couples TRBV6-5 to TRBJ2-1; 8 bases map to TRBD2. The germline gives CDR1 MNHEY, CDR2 SVGAGI. This CDR3 contains 15 residues. The ends lost 5 bases at V and 0 bases at J; junction bases unmatched: 3. CDR3 in amino acids: CASSPGTSSYNEQFF. The CDR3 DNA follows: TGTGCCAGCAGTCCAGGGACTAGCTCCTACAATGAGCAGTTCTTC.

The genes are TRBV19 and TRBJ2-7; 7 nucleotides match TRBD2. With 5 bases clipped from V and 6 bases from J, the junction kept 10 bases outside the gene matches. The CDR3 contains 14 residues. CDR1 and CDR2 (germline): LNHDA, SQIVND (reference sequence). CDR3 nucleotide sequence: TGTGCCAGTAGTGCCGGGACTACCGGTCGCGAGCAGTACTTC. It specifies CASSAGTTGREQYF.

The chain couples TRBV6-2 or TRBV6-3 to TRBJ2-4, with 10 bases matching TRBD1. The V segment lost 0 bases and the J segment 2 bases; nucleotides outside the gene matches: 7. In germline, CDR1 is MNHEY, CDR2 SVGEGT. The CDR3 is 18 amino acids. The CDR3 DNA reads as TGTGCCAGCAGTTACTCCTTGACAGGGGGCGCGACCAAAAACATTCAGTACTTC. Its protein product is CASSYSLTGGATKNIQYF.

The J gene is TRBJ1-2, the V gene TRBV18, with D possibly TRBD1 on 6 matching bases. With 6 bases removed from V and 3 bases from J, the gap between germline ends came to 14 bases. The CDR3 covers 14 residues. Germline V gene data show CDR1 as KGHSH and CDR2 as LQKENI. The CDR3 nucleotides read TGTGCCAGCTCTGCACAGGGTGGGGACTATGGCTACACCTTC. Translation: CASSAQGGDYGYTF.

This clone has only one observation. The chain is built from TRBV5-5 and TRBJ1-5; weak D call: TRBD1 (5 bases). The CDR3 covers 17 residues. V gave up 5 bases and J gave up 0 bases, with 18 bases separating them. Germline V gene lookup returns CDR1 SGHKS and CDR2 YYEKEE (reference sequence). In DNA, the CDR3 is TGTGCCAGCAGACGTGGTATCGCGGGGGGTAGCAATCAGCCCCAGCATTTT. It yields the protein CASRRGIAGGSNQPQHF. Full variable domain (rest looked up from reference TRBV5-5 and TRBJ1-5): DAGVTQSPTHLIKTRGQQVTLRCSPISGHKSVSWYQQVLGQGPQFIFQYYEKEERGRGNFPDRFSARQFPNYSSELNVNALLLGDSALYLCASRRGIAGGSNQPQHFGDGTRLSIL.

The J gene is TRBJ1-2, the V gene TRBV7-8; no reliable D call. The CDR3 spans 12 residues. The germline V and J ends were trimmed by 5 bases and 2 bases, with 6 bases remaining between them. Germline-derived CDR1 and CDR2 are SGHVS and FQNEAQ. CDR3 coding DNA: TGTGCCAGCAGCAGGGAGAACTATGGCTACACCTTC. Translated, it gives CASSRENYGYTF.

This chain connects TRBV5-4 to TRBJ2-5; 7 nucleotides align to TRBD1. Germline V lookup: CDR1 SGHNT, CDR2 YYREEE (reference sequence). This CDR3 contains 15 residues. With 4 bases clipped from V and 5 bases from J, the junction kept 11 bases outside the gene matches. The CDR3 protein is CASSPRQGFVETQYF. CDR3 in DNA: TGTGCCAGCAGCCCCAGACAGGGTTTCGTGGAGACCCAGTACTTC.

This clone appeared a single time. This chain connects TRBV30 to TRBJ2-3; a possible D gene is TRBD2 (6 bases). From germline, CDR1 is GTSNPN and CDR2 SVGIG (reference sequence). With 1 base removed from V and 0 bases from J, the gap between germline ends came to 20 bases. The CDR3 covers 18 residues. This chain's CDR3 is CAWSGLTSQRPSTDTQYF. CDR3 in DNA: TGTGCCTGGAGTGGGTTGACTAGTCAGCGCCCTAGCACAGATACGCAGTATTTT. The whole variable domain, remainder taken from reference TRBV30 and TRBJ2-3, is SQTIHQWPATLVQPVGSPLSLECTVEGTSNPNLYWYRQAAGRGLQLLFYSVGIGQISSEVPQNLSASRPQDRQFILSSKKLLLSDSGFYLCAWSGLTSQRPSTDTQYFGPGTRLTVL.

The chain is built from TRBV4-1 and TRBJ1-1; 9 bases align to TRBD1. CDR1 and CDR2 (germline): MGHRA, YSYEKL. The CDR3 extends over 16 amino acids. Germline trimming cut 1 base from V and 7 bases from J; bases unmatched to any gene: 10. The CDR3 nucleotides read TGCGCCAGCAGCCAAGCCCCCGGACAGGGGATCGATGAAGCTTTCTTT. It encodes CASSQAPGQGIDEAFF.

This chain links TRBV7-2 with TRBJ2-3; D unclear. The ends were cut back, 0 bases at V and 11 bases at J, with 15 bases in the middle. This CDR3 comprises 14 residues. Per the germline V gene, CDR1 is SGHTA and CDR2 is FQGNSA. This chain's CDR3 is CASSLALSARQQYF. In nucleotides, the CDR3 is TGTGCCAGCAGCTTAGCGCTAAGCGCGCGGCAGCAGTATTTT. Filled out from reference TRBV7-2 and TRBJ2-3, the complete variable domain reads GAGVSQSPSNKVTEKGKDVELRCDPISGHTALYWYRQSLGQGLEFLIYFQGNSAPDKSGLPSDRFSAERTGGSVSTLTIQRTQQEDSAVYLCASSLALSARQQYFGPGTRLTVL.

The chain uses TRBV9 and TRBJ2-1, with 13 nucleotides matching TRBD2. Germline lookup yields CDR1 SGDLS and CDR2 YYNGEE. Germline trimming cut 4 bases from V and 11 bases from J; bases unmatched to any gene: 9. The CDR3 is 15 residues long. The CDR3 reads CASSRDTSGREQQFF. CDR3 coding DNA: TGTGCCAGCAGCAGAGATACTAGCGGGAGGGAACAGCAGTTCTTC.

This clone occurred once. The V and J genes are TRBV28 and TRBJ2-7; the D is unclear. This CDR3 comprises 12 residues. Germline loops: CDR1 MDHEN, CDR2 SYDVKM. Trimming took 2 bases from V and 4 from J, leaving 6 bases between them. For the CDR3, the DNA is TGTGCCAGCAGTTTACTAGTTTACGAGCAGTACTTC. Translated: CASSLLVYEQYF.

This rearrangement joins TRBV5-1 to TRBJ1-3; no clear D gene. Trimming removed 5 bases at V and 0 bases at J, with 9 bases between. Germline loops: CDR1 SGHRS, CDR2 YFSETQ. CDR3 length equals 14 residues. The CDR3 DNA follows: TGCGCCAGCAGTTCCACAGTCTCTGGAAACACCATATATTTT. This translates into CASSSTVSGNTIYF.

This chain links TRBV30 with TRBJ1-1; D possibly corresponds to TRBD1 (5 bases). The CDR3 is 13 residues long. Per the germline V gene, CDR1 is GTSNPN and CDR2 is SVGIG (reference sequence). Trimming took off 3 bases at V and 3 bases at J, with 11 bases between the two ends. CDR3 DNA sequence: TGTGCCTGGAGGGCAGGGCTCGACACTGAAGCTTTCTTT. This translates into CAWRAGLDTEAFF.